This is a list of T cell receptor beta chains from one sample in a study of CD8 T cells in Susac syndrome. MiXCR was run by TCRdb on the immunoSEQ multiplex PCR reads, yielding one entry per CDR3 protein. The profile covers roughly 70,000 distinct CDR3 sequences, with around 96% appearing a single time and 0.11% taken by the ten largest. Sequencing was carried out using CD4+ T cells from PBMCs. The receptors originated from a human donor with multiple sclerosis. Each CDR3 is given with its conserved first and last residue. A D gene is named only where the DNA matches it firmly. Only some rows state a clone size, as once, few, many or a class for expanded clones.

clone_size,j_call,d_call,v_call,cdr3_aa,cdr3_nt
-,TRBJ1-2,-,TRBV29-1,CSVEAANYGYTF,TGCAGCGTTGAAGCAGCTAACTATGGCTACACCTTC
-,TRBJ2-7,TRBD1,TRBV11-2,CASSPRQGQLNEQYF,TGTGCCAGCAGCCCTAGACAGGGACAGTTAAACGAGCAGTACTTC
-,TRBJ2-3,TRBD2,TRBV3-1,CASSQGGGVSDTQYF,TGTGCCAGCAGCCAAGGCGGGGGGGTGTCAGATACGCAGTATTTT
-,TRBJ1-2,-,TRBV30,CAWSAAYGYTF,TGTGCCTGGAGTGCGGCCTATGGCTACACCTTC
-,TRBJ1-2,-,TRBV7-2,CASSFTGNYGYTF,TGTGCCAGCAGCTTTACAGGGAACTATGGCTACACCTTC
-,TRBJ2-3,TRBD2,TRBV6-6,CAISRAGGGDTQYF,TGTGCCATAAGCCGAGCGGGGGGGGGAGATACGCAGTATTTT
-,TRBJ2-3,TRBD2,TRBV18,CASSPTAGGTDTQYF,TGTGCCAGCTCACCGACGGCGGGAGGCACAGATACGCAGTATTTT
-,TRBJ2-5,TRBD2,TRBV24-1,CATSDWAGEGQETQYF,TGTGCCACCAGTGATTGGGCGGGGGAAGGACAAGAGACCCAGTACTTC
once,TRBJ2-7,-,TRBV7-9,CASSSTGASDEQYF,TGTGCCAGCAGCTCAACGGGGGCTTCCGACGAGCAGTACTTC
-,TRBJ1-4,-,TRBV6-2/TRBV6-3,CASSQTRSNEKLFF,TGTGCCAGCAGTCAGACAAGAAGTAATGAAAAACTGTTTTTT
-,TRBJ1-1,TRBD1,TRBV12-3/TRBV12-4,CASGDSGTEAFF,TGTGCCAGCGGGGACAGCGGCACTGAAGCTTTCTTT
-,TRBJ2-3,TRBD2,TRBV7-9,CASSLGLAVTDTQYF,TGTGCCAGCAGCTTAGGACTAGCGGTCACAGATACGCAGTATTTT
-,TRBJ2-1,TRBD2,TRBV6-2/TRBV6-3,CASTPWASGGANEQFF,TGTGCCAGCACTCCGTGGGCTAGCGGGGGGGCCAATGAGCAGTTCTTC
-,TRBJ1-2,-,TRBV7-2,CASRPSGGYHGYTF,TGTGCCAGCAGACCCTCTGGAGGGTACCATGGCTACACCTTC
-,TRBJ2-3,-,TRBV11-3,CASAPRKGGPGTDTQYF,TGTGCCAGCGCTCCAAGGAAAGGGGGGCCGGGCACAGATACGCAGTATTTT
-,TRBJ1-5,TRBD1,TRBV30,CAWKQGSYSNQPQHF,TGTGCCTGGAAACAGGGGTCGTATAGCAATCAGCCCCAGCATTTT
-,TRBJ2-1,-,TRBV28,CASSPPRDGGTYNEQFF,TGTGCCAGCAGCCCCCCTCGGGATGGGGGTACCTACAATGAGCAGTTCTTC
-,TRBJ1-5,TRBD1,TRBV29-1,CSVGDRANQPQHF,TGCAGCGTCGGGGACAGGGCCAATCAGCCCCAGCATTTT
-,TRBJ2-5,-,TRBV6-5,CASRPEAGFQETQYF,TGTGCCAGCAGACCCGAAGCAGGGTTCCAAGAGACCCAGTACTTC
-,TRBJ2-1,TRBD2,TRBV7-9,CASSLSGLANEQFF,TGTGCCAGCAGCTTGTCGGGACTAGCCAATGAGCAGTTCTTC
-,TRBJ2-5,TRBD1,TRBV12-3/TRBV12-4,CASGSDRVETQYF,TGTGCCAGCGGATCCGACAGGGTGGAGACCCAGTACTTC
-,TRBJ2-1,-,TRBV27,CASSPNRAPEVF,TGTGCCAGCAGTCCGAACAGGGCCCCCGAGGTCTTC
-,TRBJ2-5,-,TRBV30,CAWSVGNPGHYETQYF,TGTGCCTGGAGTGTAGGAAATCCGGGACATTACGAGACCCAGTACTTC
-,TRBJ1-5,-,TRBV6-4,CASSDSNQPQHF,TGTGCCAGCAGTGACTCGAACCAGCCCCAGCATTTT
-,TRBJ2-7,-,TRBV2,CASPEGERTYEQYF,TGTGCCAGCCCCGAGGGAGAGAGGACCTACGAGCAGTACTTC
-,TRBJ2-1,TRBD1,TRBV6-6,CASSYSDQGADNEQFF,TGTGCCAGCAGTTACTCAGACCAGGGGGCAGACAATGAGCAGTTCTTC
-,TRBJ2-2,TRBD1,TRBV29-1,CSVAPTGKGTGELFF,TGCAGCGTCGCCCCGACAGGGAAGGGGACCGGGGAGCTGTTTTTT
-,TRBJ1-6,-,TRBV25-1,CASRKIYNSPLHF,TGTGCCAGCAGGAAGATATATAATTCACCCCTCCACTTT
-,TRBJ2-5,-,TRBV29-1,CSVEVSRQNQETQYF,TGCAGCGTTGAAGTCTCGAGACAGAACCAAGAGACCCAGTACTTC
-,TRBJ1-2,TRBD1,TRBV7-9,CASSADRVRGYTF,TGTGCCAGCAGTGCGGACAGGGTTCGTGGCTACACCTTC
once,TRBJ1-1,-,TRBV29-1,CSVDRGSGTEAFF,TGCAGCGTTGACCGGGGCTCGGGAACTGAAGCTTTCTTT
-,TRBJ1-2,-,TRBV7-9,CASSKVGYGYTF,TGTGCCAGCAGCAAAGTAGGATATGGCTACACCTTC
-,TRBJ1-5,TRBD1,TRBV2,CASSRGRVSNQPQHF,TGTGCCAGCAGTAGGGGGCGGGTGAGCAATCAGCCCCAGCATTTT
-,TRBJ1-2,-,TRBV7-2,CASSRGALRIYGYTF,TGTGCCAGCAGTAGAGGGGCCTTACGAATCTATGGCTACACCTTC
-,TRBJ1-2,TRBD1,TRBV6-5,CATYRDRAYGYTF,TGTGCCACCTATCGGGACAGGGCGTATGGCTACACCTTC
-,TRBJ2-1,TRBD1,TRBV5-1,CASSPRQGSYNEQFF,TGCGCCAGCAGTCCCAGACAGGGGTCCTACAATGAGCAGTTCTTC
-,TRBJ2-7,-,TRBV5-4,CASSPGGPGGVHEQYF,TGTGCCAGCAGTCCCGGAGGGCCAGGGGGGGTCCACGAGCAGTACTTC
-,TRBJ2-7,-,TRBV6-2/TRBV6-3,CASSYGLGSSYEQYF,TGTGCCAGCAGTTACGGATTGGGGAGCTCCTACGAGCAGTACTTC
-,TRBJ2-1,-,TRBV19,CASSTRDAYNEQFF,TGTGCCAGTAGTACGCGCGACGCCTACAATGAGCAGTTCTTC
-,TRBJ1-2,-,TRBV28,CASSFRVYGYTF,TGTGCCAGCAGTTTCAGGGTCTATGGCTACACCTTC